The rows below give T cell receptor beta chains drawn from one sample of a study of cytomegalovirus exposure and HLA in healthy donors. Using immunoSEQ multiplex PCR, the repertoire was profiled, and TCRdb retains in-frame clones only, with some absent. The sample consists of about 100,000 clones, around 80% of them appearing once. Sequencing used PBMCs. These receptors all stem from a woman aged 55-69 years in good health and CMV-seronegative. Each CDR3 is given with its conserved first and last residue. D genes are given only for firm matches. The listing skips clone size in some rows; elsewhere it reads once, few, many or a size class.

CDR3aa,CDR3nt,d_gene,v_gene,j_gene,abundance
CASSLGRGGYEQFF,TGTGCCAGCAGCTTAGGACGGGGGGGCTATGAGCAGTTCTTC,TRBD2,TRBV11-2,TRBJ2-1,-
CASSRTGPYEQYF,TGTGCCAGCAGCCGAACAGGCCCCTACGAGCAGTACTTC,-,TRBV27,TRBJ2-7,once
CASSLPTGLNTEAFF,TGTGCCAGCAGTTTACCGACAGGGCTGAACACTGAAGCTTTCTTT,TRBD1,TRBV28,TRBJ1-1,few
CASSLRPLGAGGRTGHNEQFF,TGCGCCAGCAGCTTGCGCCCCTTAGGGGCGGGAGGAAGGACGGGGCACAATGAGCAGTTCTTC,TRBD2,TRBV5-1,TRBJ2-1,-
CASRTGGLLVNEQFF,TGTGCCAGCAGGACAGGGGGCTTATTGGTCAATGAGCAGTTCTTC,TRBD1,TRBV25-1,TRBJ2-1,-
CASASGVTYNEQFF,TGTGCCAGCGCTAGCGGGGTTACGTACAATGAGCAGTTCTTC,TRBD2,TRBV6-5,TRBJ2-1,-
CASSPTGIAGVDEQFF,TGCGCCAGCAGTCCAACCGGAATAGCGGGAGTTGATGAGCAGTTCTTC,TRBD2,TRBV4-3,TRBJ2-1,few
CATSRAPRPGRPTDTQYF,TGTGCCACCAGCAGGGCCCCCCGCCCCGGGAGGCCCACAGATACGCAGTATTTT,TRBD2,TRBV15,TRBJ2-3,-
CASSPAGAFSYEQYF,TGTGCCAGCTCACCGGCGGGTGCGTTTTCCTACGAGCAGTACTTC,-,TRBV18,TRBJ2-7,-
CASSVGSLGLLNDEKLFF,TGTGCCAGCAGCGTAGGGTCCTTGGGACTCCTGAACGATGAAAAACTGTTTTTT,-,TRBV9,TRBJ1-4,-
CASATTGSSGNTIYF,TGTGCCAGCGCTACGACAGGGAGCTCTGGAAACACCATATATTTT,TRBD1,TRBV9,TRBJ1-3,-
CASSIARSGANVLTF,TGTGCCAGTAGTATAGCCAGATCTGGGGCCAACGTCCTGACTTTC,-,TRBV19,TRBJ2-6,-
CAISPPQGINTGELFF,TGTGCCATCAGTCCCCCCCAGGGGATCAACACCGGGGAGCTGTTTTTT,-,TRBV10-3,TRBJ2-2,-
CAIKLQGTGELFF,TGTGCCATCAAATTACAGGGGACCGGGGAGCTGTTTTTT,TRBD1,TRBV10-3,TRBJ2-2,-
CAWGLEGQPQHF,TGTGCCTGGGGGCTTGAGGGTCAGCCCCAGCATTTT,-,TRBV30,TRBJ1-5,-
CASSSERGSWNQPQHF,TGTGCCAGCAGCTCGGAACGGGGATCATGGAATCAGCCCCAGCATTTT,-,TRBV7-2,TRBJ1-5,-
CATSRARGLQYF,TGTGCCACCAGCAGAGCCAGGGGCCTCCAGTACTTC,-,TRBV15,TRBJ2-4,-
CASSRRDSLYNEQFF,TGTGCCAGCAGCCGCCGGGACAGCTTGTACAATGAGCAGTTCTTC,TRBD1,TRBV14,TRBJ2-1,-
CASGSTPGGYSNQPQHF,TGTGCTAGTGGTTCGACCCCGGGGGGGTATAGCAATCAGCCCCAGCATTTT,-,TRBV12-5,TRBJ1-5,-
CASSYSGSNYGYTF,TGTGCCAGCAGTTACTCGGGCAGCAACTATGGCTACACCTTC,-,TRBV6-5,TRBJ1-2,few
CASSEGGQGASYEQYF,TGCGCCAGCAGTGAAGGGGGACAGGGGGCCTCCTACGAGCAGTACTTC,TRBD1,TRBV10-1,TRBJ2-7,-
CASRYRSASSGANVLTF,TGTGCCAGCAGGTACAGGTCGGCTAGTTCTGGGGCCAACGTCCTGACTTTC,-,TRBV2,TRBJ2-6,-
CSVEGPEFNYGYTF,TGCAGCGTTGAAGGGCCCGAATTCAACTATGGCTACACCTTC,-,TRBV29-1,TRBJ1-2,-
CASRRLAGGSYEQYF,TGTGCCAGCAGGCGACTAGCGGGAGGGTCTTACGAGCAGTACTTC,TRBD2,TRBV27,TRBJ2-7,-
CASSSIPGLAEDEQYF,TGTGCCAGCAGCTCTATTCCGGGACTAGCGGAAGACGAGCAGTACTTC,TRBD2,TRBV7-8,TRBJ2-7,-
CASSYQGASTEAFF,TGTGCCAGCAGTTACCAGGGGGCGAGCACTGAAGCTTTCTTT,TRBD1,TRBV6-5,TRBJ1-1,-
CASSHVGGLGQGERNTIYF,TGCGCCAGCAGCCACGTAGGAGGACTCGGACAGGGCGAACGAAACACCATATATTTT,TRBD1,TRBV4-1,TRBJ1-3,-
CASGGNTGELFF,TGTGCCAGTGGCGGGAACACCGGGGAGCTGTTTTTT,-,TRBV6-5,TRBJ2-2,few
CASSQTPLAPRINEQFF,TGCGCCAGCAGCCAAACGCCGCTAGCGCCTAGAATCAATGAGCAGTTCTTC,-,TRBV4-1,TRBJ2-1,-
CASSLATGTEAFF,TGTGCCAGCAGCTTGGCAACAGGGACTGAAGCTTTCTTT,-,TRBV5-4,TRBJ1-1,-
CASTPGSSYEQYF,TGTGCCAGCACCCCGGGAAGCTCCTACGAGCAGTACTTC,-,TRBV6-5,TRBJ2-7,few
CASSARTGSSYNEQFF,TGCGCCAGCAGCGCCCGGACAGGGAGCTCCTACAATGAGCAGTTCTTC,TRBD1,TRBV5-1,TRBJ2-1,-
CASKATDTQYF,TGTGCCAGCAAAGCAACAGATACGCAGTATTTT,-,TRBV2,TRBJ2-3,-
CASSPGTQGDTEAFF,TGTGCCAGCAGCCCGGGGACACAGGGGGACACTGAAGCTTTCTTT,TRBD1,TRBV7-2,TRBJ1-1,-
CASSSSPGTSANIEQFF,TGTGCCAGCAGCTCCAGCCCCGGGACTAGCGCGAATATTGAGCAGTTCTTC,TRBD2,TRBV7-6,TRBJ2-1,once
CASSLLGLATSYEQYF,TGTGCCAGCAGTTTACTGGGACTAGCGACTTCCTACGAGCAGTACTTC,TRBD2,TRBV28,TRBJ2-7,-
CASNHLTGLYNEQFF,TGTGCCAGCAACCATTTGACAGGGCTTTACAATGAGCAGTTCTTC,TRBD1,TRBV7-9,TRBJ2-1,-
CASSSIASYTRGYEQYF,TGTGCCAGCAGCTCCATCGCCTCATATACAAGGGGCTACGAGCAGTACTTC,-,TRBV5-6,TRBJ2-7,-
CASSSTPGTGAYSNQPQHF,TGTGCCAGCAGCTCCACCCCCGGAACAGGAGCTTATAGCAATCAGCCCCAGCATTTT,-,TRBV7-9,TRBJ1-5,-
CASGRGAISGNTIYF,TGTGCCAGCGGCCGGGGGGCAATCTCTGGAAACACCATATATTTT,-,TRBV2,TRBJ1-3,-
CASSTGLAGGGTQYF,TGTGCCAGTAGTACCGGACTAGCGGGAGGGGGCACGCAGTATTTT,TRBD2,TRBV19,TRBJ2-3,-